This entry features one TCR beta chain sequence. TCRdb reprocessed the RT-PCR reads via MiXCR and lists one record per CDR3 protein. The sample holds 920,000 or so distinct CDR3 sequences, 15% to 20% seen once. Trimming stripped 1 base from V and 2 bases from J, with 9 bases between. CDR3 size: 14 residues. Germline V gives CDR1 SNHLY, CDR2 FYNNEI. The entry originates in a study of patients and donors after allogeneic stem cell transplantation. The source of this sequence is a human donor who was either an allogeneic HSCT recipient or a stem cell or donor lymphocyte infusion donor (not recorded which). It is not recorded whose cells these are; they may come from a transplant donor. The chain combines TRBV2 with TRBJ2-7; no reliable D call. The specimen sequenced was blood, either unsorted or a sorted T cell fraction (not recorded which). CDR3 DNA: TGTGCCAGCAGTGAAGGTTTCGAACCCTACGAGCAGTACTTC. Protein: CASSEGFEPYEQYF.